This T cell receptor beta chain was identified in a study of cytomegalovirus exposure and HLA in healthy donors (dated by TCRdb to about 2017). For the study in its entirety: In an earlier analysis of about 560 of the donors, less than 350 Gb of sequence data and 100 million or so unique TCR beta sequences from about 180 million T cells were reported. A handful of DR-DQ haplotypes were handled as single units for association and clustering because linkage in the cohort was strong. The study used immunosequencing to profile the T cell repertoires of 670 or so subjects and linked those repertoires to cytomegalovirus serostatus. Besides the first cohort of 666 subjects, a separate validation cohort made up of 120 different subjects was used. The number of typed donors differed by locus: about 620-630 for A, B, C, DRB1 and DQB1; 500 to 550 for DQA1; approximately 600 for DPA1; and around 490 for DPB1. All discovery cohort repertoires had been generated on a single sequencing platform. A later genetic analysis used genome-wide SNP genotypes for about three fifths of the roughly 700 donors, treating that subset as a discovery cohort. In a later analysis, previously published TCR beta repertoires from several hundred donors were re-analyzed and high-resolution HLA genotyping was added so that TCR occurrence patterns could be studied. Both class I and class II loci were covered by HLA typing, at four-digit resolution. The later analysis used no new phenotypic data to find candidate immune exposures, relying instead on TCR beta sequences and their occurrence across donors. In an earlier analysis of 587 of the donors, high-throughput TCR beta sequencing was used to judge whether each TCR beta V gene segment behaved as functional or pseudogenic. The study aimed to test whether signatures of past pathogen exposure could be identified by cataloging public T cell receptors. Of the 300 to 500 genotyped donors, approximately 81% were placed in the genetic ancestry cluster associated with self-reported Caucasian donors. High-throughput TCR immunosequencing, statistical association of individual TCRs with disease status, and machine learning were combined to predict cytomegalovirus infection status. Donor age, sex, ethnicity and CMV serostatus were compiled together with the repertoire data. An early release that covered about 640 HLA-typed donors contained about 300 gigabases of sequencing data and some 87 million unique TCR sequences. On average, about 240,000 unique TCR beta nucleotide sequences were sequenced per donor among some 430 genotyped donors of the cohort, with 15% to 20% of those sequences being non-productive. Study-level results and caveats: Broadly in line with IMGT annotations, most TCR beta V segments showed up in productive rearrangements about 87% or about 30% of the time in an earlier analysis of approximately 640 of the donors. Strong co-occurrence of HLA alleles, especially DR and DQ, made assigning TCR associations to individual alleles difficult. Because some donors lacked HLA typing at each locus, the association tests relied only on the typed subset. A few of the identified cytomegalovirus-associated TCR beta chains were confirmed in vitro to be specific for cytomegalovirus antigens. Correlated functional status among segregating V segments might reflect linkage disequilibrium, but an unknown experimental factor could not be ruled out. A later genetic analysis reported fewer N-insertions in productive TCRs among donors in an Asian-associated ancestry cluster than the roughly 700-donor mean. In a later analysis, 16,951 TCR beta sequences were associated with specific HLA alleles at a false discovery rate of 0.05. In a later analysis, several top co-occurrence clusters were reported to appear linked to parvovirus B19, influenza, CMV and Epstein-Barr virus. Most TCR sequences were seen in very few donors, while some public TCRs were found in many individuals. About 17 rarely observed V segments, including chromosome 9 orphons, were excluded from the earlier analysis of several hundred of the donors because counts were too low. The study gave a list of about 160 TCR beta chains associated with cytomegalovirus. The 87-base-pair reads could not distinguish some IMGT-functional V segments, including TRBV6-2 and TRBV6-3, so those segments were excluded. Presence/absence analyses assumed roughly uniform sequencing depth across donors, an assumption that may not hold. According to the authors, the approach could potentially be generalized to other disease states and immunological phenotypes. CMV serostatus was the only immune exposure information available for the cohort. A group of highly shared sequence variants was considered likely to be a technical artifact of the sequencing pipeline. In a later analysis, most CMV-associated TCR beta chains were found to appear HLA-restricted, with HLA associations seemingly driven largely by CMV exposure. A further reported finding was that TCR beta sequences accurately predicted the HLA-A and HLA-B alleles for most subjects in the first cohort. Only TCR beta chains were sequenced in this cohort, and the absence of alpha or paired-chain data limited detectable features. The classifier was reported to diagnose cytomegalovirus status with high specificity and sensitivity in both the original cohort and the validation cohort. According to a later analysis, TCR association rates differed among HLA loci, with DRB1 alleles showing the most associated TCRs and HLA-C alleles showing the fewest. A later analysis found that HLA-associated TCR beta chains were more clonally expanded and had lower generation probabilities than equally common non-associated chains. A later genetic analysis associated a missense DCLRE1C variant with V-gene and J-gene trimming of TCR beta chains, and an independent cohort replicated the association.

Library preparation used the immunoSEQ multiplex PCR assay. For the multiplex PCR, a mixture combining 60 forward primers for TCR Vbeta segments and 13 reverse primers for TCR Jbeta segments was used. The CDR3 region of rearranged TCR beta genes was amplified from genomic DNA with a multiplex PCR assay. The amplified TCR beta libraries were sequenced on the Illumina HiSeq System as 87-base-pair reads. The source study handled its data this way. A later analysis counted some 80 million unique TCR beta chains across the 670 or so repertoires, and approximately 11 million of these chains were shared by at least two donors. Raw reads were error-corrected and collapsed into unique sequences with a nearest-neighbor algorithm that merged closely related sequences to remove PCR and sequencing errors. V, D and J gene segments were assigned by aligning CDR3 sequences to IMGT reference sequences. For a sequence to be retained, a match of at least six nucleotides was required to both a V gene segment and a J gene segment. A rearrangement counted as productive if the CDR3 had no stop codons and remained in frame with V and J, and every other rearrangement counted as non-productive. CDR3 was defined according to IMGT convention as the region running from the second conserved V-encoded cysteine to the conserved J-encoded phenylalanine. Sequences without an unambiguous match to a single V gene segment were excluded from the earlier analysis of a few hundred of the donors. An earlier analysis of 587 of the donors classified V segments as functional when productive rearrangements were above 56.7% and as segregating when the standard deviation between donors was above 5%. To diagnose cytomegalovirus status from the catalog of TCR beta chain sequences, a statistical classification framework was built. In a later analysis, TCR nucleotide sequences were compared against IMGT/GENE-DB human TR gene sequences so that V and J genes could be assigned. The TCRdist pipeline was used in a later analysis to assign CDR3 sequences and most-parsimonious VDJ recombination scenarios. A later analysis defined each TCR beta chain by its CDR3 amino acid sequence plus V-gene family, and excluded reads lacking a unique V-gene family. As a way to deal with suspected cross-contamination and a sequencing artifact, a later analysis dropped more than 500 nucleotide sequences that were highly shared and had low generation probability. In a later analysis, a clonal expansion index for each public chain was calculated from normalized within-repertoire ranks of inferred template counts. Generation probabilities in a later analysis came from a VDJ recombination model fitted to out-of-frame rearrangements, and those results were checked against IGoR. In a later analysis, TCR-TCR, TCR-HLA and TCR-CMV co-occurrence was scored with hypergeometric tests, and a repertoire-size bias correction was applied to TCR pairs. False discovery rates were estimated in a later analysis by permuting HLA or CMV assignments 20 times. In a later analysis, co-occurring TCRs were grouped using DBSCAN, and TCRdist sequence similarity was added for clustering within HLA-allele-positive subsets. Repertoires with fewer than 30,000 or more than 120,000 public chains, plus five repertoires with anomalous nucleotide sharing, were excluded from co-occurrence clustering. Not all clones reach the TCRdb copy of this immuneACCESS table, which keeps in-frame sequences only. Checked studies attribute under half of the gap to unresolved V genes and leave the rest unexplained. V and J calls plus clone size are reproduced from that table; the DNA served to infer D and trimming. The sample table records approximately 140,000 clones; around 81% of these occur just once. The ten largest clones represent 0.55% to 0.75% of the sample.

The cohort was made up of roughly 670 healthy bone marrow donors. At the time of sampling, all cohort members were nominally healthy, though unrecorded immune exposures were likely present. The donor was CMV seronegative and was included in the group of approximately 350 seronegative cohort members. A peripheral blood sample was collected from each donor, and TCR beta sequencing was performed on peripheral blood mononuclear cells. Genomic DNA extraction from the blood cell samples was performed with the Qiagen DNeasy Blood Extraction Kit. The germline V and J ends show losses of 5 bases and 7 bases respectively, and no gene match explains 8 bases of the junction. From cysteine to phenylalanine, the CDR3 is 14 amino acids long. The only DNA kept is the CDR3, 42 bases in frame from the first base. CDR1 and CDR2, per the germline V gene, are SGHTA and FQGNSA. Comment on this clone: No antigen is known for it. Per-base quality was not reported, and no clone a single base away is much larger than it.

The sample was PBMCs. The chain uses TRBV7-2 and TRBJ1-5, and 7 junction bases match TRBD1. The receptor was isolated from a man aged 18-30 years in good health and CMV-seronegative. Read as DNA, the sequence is TGTGCCAGCAGCCCACAGGGGCGCCACCAGCCCCAGCATTTT. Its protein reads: CASSPQGRHQPQHF.